Below are 5 T cell receptor beta chains sequenced from a single sample in a study of blood T cells in healthy people across ages. Then a second PCR, running roughly 7 to 11 cycles, was carried out with a sample-barcoded 5' primer and a J-beta primer mix. TCRdb recomputed calls from the 5' RACE reads with MiXCR, one row per CDR3 protein. The sample contains about 590,000 distinct CDR3 sequences, about 30% of which appear only once. Specimen: blood. The receptors come from a woman over 75 in good health.

This clonotype was seen a few times. The chain combines TRBV30 with TRBJ1-4; 8 bases line up with TRBD1. V lost 4 bases, J lost 7 bases, and 8 bases stayed unmatched. The CDR3 totals 14 residues. CDR1 and CDR2 from the germline V gene are GTSNPN and SVGIG (reference sequence). CDR3 loop: CAWKRGTGTEKLFF. In DNA, the CDR3 is TGTGCCTGGAAACGCGGGACAGGTACTGAAAAACTGTTTTTT.

In its sample, this clonotype was seen many times. In DNA form, the CDR3 reads TGCGCCAGCAGCCAAGATGTAGTCCCGGGTAATGAGCAGTTCTTC. This codes for CASSQDVVPGNEQFF. The chain carries TRBV4-3 and TRBJ2-1; no definite D call. CDR1 LGHNA and CDR2 YSLEER come from the germline V gene. V shed 0 bases and J shed 7 bases, with 13 bases lying between them. The CDR3 is made up of 15 amino acids.

The V gene is TRBV30, the J gene TRBJ1-5, with unresolved D. Per germline, CDR1 GTSNPN and CDR2 SVGIG (reference sequence). The CDR3 contains 14 residues. V lost 3 bases and J 5 bases, leaving 14 bases between the germline ends. This chain's CDR3 is CAWRGSREDQPQHF. The CDR3 bases are TGTGCCTGGAGAGGCAGCCGGGAGGATCAGCCCCAGCATTTT. The full variable domain, with the rest looked up from reference TRBV30 and TRBJ1-5, is SQTIHQWPATLVQPVGSPLSLECTVEGTSNPNLYWYRQAAGRGLQLLFYSVGIGQISSEVPQNLSASRPQDRQFILSSKKLLLSDSGFYLCAWRGSREDQPQHFGDGTRLSIL.

This clonotype showed up many times. The V and J genes are TRBV4-1 and TRBJ1-2, with D unclear. Germline assignment: CDR1 MGHRA and CDR2 YSYEKL. Trimming pared 1 base from V and 4 bases from J, leaving 19 bases between. The CDR3 extends over 17 amino acids. The CDR3 reads CASSQVLAAARGYGYTF. The CDR3 DNA sequence: TGCGCCAGCAGCCAAGTACTTGCTGCCGCCCGGGGCTATGGCTACACCTTC.

This clonotype was counted ten times or more. The J gene is TRBJ1-4, the V gene TRBV5-1, with D possibly TRBD1 on 5 matching bases. Between the trimmed V and J ends, which lost 6 bases and 1 base, there was a span of 13 bases. Germline CDR1 SGHRS, CDR2 YFSETQ. The CDR3 consists of 15 residues. For the CDR3, the DNA is TGCGCCAGCAACATCGGCGGGGGAACTAATGAAAAACTGTTTTTT. This sequence encodes CASNIGGGTNEKLFF.